This passage covers 27 T cell receptor beta chains from one sample sequenced in a study of OX40 agonist ivuxolimab in advanced cancers. The table came from immunoSEQ multiplex PCR; TCRdb's copy has only in-frame clones and leaves some out. This sample has fewer than 65,000 clones; more than 85% occur once, and the top ten carry over 1.1%. This material consisted of CD4+ or CD8+ T cells sorted from blood, taken in a trial of the OX40 agonist ivuxolimab. These receptors were taken from an adult with an advanced solid tumor such as melanoma, head and neck, liver or kidney cancer.

This rearrangement joins TRBV9 to TRBJ2-6; 7 bases align to TRBD1. The CDR3 contains 18 residues. Losses at the gene ends were 6 bases for V and 0 bases for J; bases not matched to a gene: 12. Germline V gene sequence: CDR1 SGDLS, CDR2 YYNGEE. The DNA for the CDR3 is TGTGCCAGCACCAAGGCAACGGGACAGAACTCTGGGGCCAACGTCCTGACTTTC. Translating gives CASTKATGQNSGANVLTF.

The chain employs TRBV28 and TRBJ1-6; D remains unclear. The ends were cut back, 2 bases at V and 9 bases at J, with 11 bases in the middle. Germline CDR1 reads MDHEN; CDR2 reads SYDVKM. The CDR3 contains 14 residues. The CDR3 protein is CASSLGQASSPLHF. The CDR3 nucleotides read TGTGCCAGCAGTTTAGGCCAGGCAAGTTCACCCCTCCACTTT.

The table lists this clone with a count of one. The chain couples TRBV4-1 to TRBJ2-3; 7 bases agree with TRBD2. The length of the CDR3 is 17 residues. V lost 4 bases, J lost 0 bases, and 10 bases stayed unmatched. In germline, CDR1 is MGHRA, CDR2 YSYEKL. The CDR3 region is CASSPFGASGSTDTQYF. The DNA of the CDR3 is TGCGCCAGCAGCCCTTTTGGGGCTAGCGGTAGCACAGATACGCAGTATTTT.

The chain has TRBV7-9 and TRBJ2-5, with D unclear. CDR1 and CDR2 (germline): SEHNR, FQNEAQ (reference sequence). Trimming stripped 5 bases from V and 5 bases from J, with 9 bases between. The CDR3 spans 12 residues. The CDR3, as DNA: TGTGCCAGCAGCCGCCCAGTTGAGACCCAGTACTTC. Its protein is CASSRPVETQYF.

V gene TRBV9 combines with J gene TRBJ2-3; TRBD2 matches at 14 bases. The CDR3 loop spans 17 amino acids. Germline CDR1 is SGDLS and CDR2 is YYNGEE. V trimming: 4 bases; J trimming: 5 bases; junction bases outside the gene matches: 9. The CDR3 spells CASSPSAGTSGGDTQYF. The CDR3 DNA follows: TGTGCCAGCAGCCCCTCCGCCGGGACTAGCGGGGGAGATACGCAGTATTTT.

J is TRBJ1-2 and V is TRBV14; D is uncertain. This CDR3 has 15 residues. The germline V gene has CDR1 SGHDN and CDR2 FVKESK. Trimming pared 1 base from V and 5 bases from J, leaving 14 bases between. CDR3 in DNA: TGTGCCAGCAGCCAAGGTCGTCTTCCCTTTTATGGCTACACCTTC. It codes for CASSQGRLPFYGYTF.

The J gene is TRBJ2-2, the V gene TRBV9; D uncertain. From germline, CDR1 is SGDLS and CDR2 YYNGEE. The CDR3 totals 15 residues. Deletions cut 0 bases from V and 1 base from J, with 7 bases between. Here the CDR3 DNA reads TGTGCCAGCAGCGTAGGGTGGGTGAACACCGGGGAGCTGTTTTTT. Encoded protein: CASSVGWVNTGELFF.

The chain uses TRBV18 and TRBJ1-1; D ambiguous. Germline V lookup: CDR1 KGHSH, CDR2 LQKENI. Trimming removed 0 bases from V and 11 bases from J, with 19 bases in between. The CDR3 covers 15 residues. For the CDR3, the DNA is TGTGCCAGCTCACCACCCCAGCGGTTTCCAGCCATGGCTTTCTTT. Amino acid sequence: CASSPPQRFPAMAFF.

The chain employs TRBV7-2 and TRBJ2-5, with 7 nucleotides matching TRBD1. The J segment lost 1 base and the V segment lost 1 base, leaving 0 bases of the junction unmatched. Germline V gene sequence: CDR1 SGHTA, CDR2 FQGNSA. The CDR3 runs to 14 residues. The DNA for the CDR3 is TGTGCCAGCAGCTTAGGACAGGGCCAAGAGACCCAGTACTTC. Amino acids: CASSLGQGQETQYF.

The gene calls are TRBV6-1 and TRBJ2-7; D is undetermined. V shed 2 bases and J shed 0 bases, with 8 bases lying between them. The CDR3 has 14 amino acids. The germline V gene encodes CDR1 MNHNS and CDR2 SASEGT. The CDR3 loop is CASSETWASYEQYF. The CDR3 coding sequence is TGTGCCAGCAGTGAAACTTGGGCCTCCTACGAGCAGTACTTC.

The chain is built from TRBV9 and TRBJ1-5, with 8 bases identical to TRBD1. Germline V CDR1 and CDR2: SGDLS, YYNGEE. This CDR3 comprises 15 residues. With 5 bases clipped from V and 6 bases from J, the junction kept 10 bases outside the gene matches. In nucleotides, the CDR3 is TGTGCCAGCAGTTACGGACAGGGCATAGGTCAGCCCCAGCATTTT. Its translation: CASSYGQGIGQPQHF.

The CDR3 coding sequence is TGCAGCGTGGGTGGACAGGGGGCTTCCTACGAGCAGTACTTC. Protein sequence: CSVGGQGASYEQYF. The chain is built from TRBV29-1 and TRBJ2-7; TRBD1 matches at 11 bases. There are 14 residues in the CDR3. The J segment lost 1 base and the V segment lost 6 bases, leaving 5 bases of the junction unmatched. CDR1 is SQVTM and CDR2 is ANQGSEA in the germline V gene.

The chain employs TRBV21-1 and TRBJ2-1; TRBD2, the table's D call, lacks a check against the DNA. TRBV21-1 is a documented pseudogene. The CDR3 has 12 amino acids. As DNA, the CDR3 is TGTGCCAGCAGCAAAGATCGGTATGAGCAGTTCTTC. Its protein is CASSKDRYEQFF.

The V gene is TRBV4-1, the J gene TRBJ2-1; the D gene is possibly TRBD2 (6 bases). Germline values: CDR1 MGHRA, CDR2 YSYEKL. CDR3 length: 14 residues. Trimming stripped 0 bases from V and 11 bases from J, with 14 bases between. CDR3 DNA: TGCGCCAGCAGCCAAGATCGCGGGGTTTTTAAGCAGTTCTTC. Its translation: CASSQDRGVFKQFF.

The chain links TRBV19 to TRBJ1-3; D unresolved. Trimming cost V 5 bases and J 4 bases, with 9 bases left between them. Looked up from germline, CDR1 is LNHDA and CDR2 is SQIVND (reference sequence). The CDR3 length is 13 residues. The CDR3 is CASSEDAGNTIYF. CDR3 nucleotides: TGTGCCAGTAGTGAAGATGCAGGAAACACCATATATTTT.

V gene TRBV18 combines with J gene TRBJ1-5; possibly TRBD1 for D (6 bases). The germline V and J ends were trimmed by 4 bases and 1 base, with 17 bases remaining between them. The germline V gene has CDR1 KGHSH and CDR2 LQKENI. CDR3 size: 17 residues. The CDR3: CASSLTPGGPSNQPQHF. The CDR3 region has the DNA TGTGCCAGCTCACTAACTCCGGGGGGGCCAAGCAATCAGCCCCAGCATTTT. The whole variable domain, remainder taken from reference TRBV18 and TRBJ1-5, is NAGVMQNPRHLVRRRGQEARLRCSPMKGHSHVYWYRQLPEEGLKFMVYLQKENIIDESGMPKERFSAEFPKEGPSILRIQQVVRGDSAAYFCASSLTPGGPSNQPQHFGDGTRLSIL.

This clone has a single count. This chain connects TRBV11-2 to TRBJ2-1, with TRBD1 as a possible D gene (7 bases). Germline V CDR1 and CDR2: SGHAT, FQNNGV. CDR3 length: 15 amino acids. V was cut by 6 bases and J by 2 bases, with 14 bases left in between. CDR3 bases: TGTGCCAGCAGAGGGGGCCGGGGGACCTACAATGAGCAGTTCTTC. This encodes CASRGGRGTYNEQFF.

This clone was seen just once. This chain connects TRBV19 to TRBJ2-6; TRBD2 matches 12 bases. This CDR3 contains 18 residues. V gave up 9 bases and J gave up 2 bases; unmatched junction bases: 11. Germline CDR1 LNHDA, CDR2 SQIVND (reference sequence). The CDR3 DNA reads TGTGCCAGCTTTTCTACCGGACTAGCGGGAACTGGGGCCAACGTCCTGACTTTC. This translates into CASFSTGLAGTGANVLTF.

The chain links TRBV19 to TRBJ2-1; 9 bases align to TRBD1. The CDR3 runs to 13 residues. V trimming: 8 bases; J trimming: 6 bases; junction bases outside the gene matches: 5. From germline, CDR1 is LNHDA and CDR2 SQIVND (reference sequence). The CDR3 DNA follows: TGTGCCAGTCACAGGGGGCACGGCAATGAGCAGTTCTTC. Translated, it gives CASHRGHGNEQFF. The entire variable domain, with the rest obtained from reference TRBV19 and TRBJ2-1, is as follows: DGGITQSPKYLFRKEGQNVTLSCEQNLNHDAMYWYRQDPGQGLRLIYYSQIVNDFQKGDIAEGYSVSREKKESFPLTVTSAQKNPTAFYLCASHRGHGNEQFFGPGTRLTVL.

The J gene is TRBJ1-1, the V gene TRBV5-1; TRBD1 matches 7 bases. V shed 1 base and J 5 bases; nucleotides not matched to a gene: 8. The germline V gene encodes CDR1 SGHRS and CDR2 YFSETQ. The CDR3 is 15 amino acids. CDR3 DNA sequence: TGCGCCAGCAGCTTGAGGGGGCAAGGGGAAACTGAAGCTTTCTTT. This encodes CASSLRGQGETEAFF.

V usage is TRBV30 and J usage is TRBJ1-4; a possible D gene is TRBD1 (5 bases). Germline V gene lookup returns CDR1 GTSNPN and CDR2 SVGIG (reference sequence). The CDR3 totals 15 residues. V shed 3 bases and J shed 12 bases, with 23 bases lying between them. The CDR3 protein is CAWRDLGTQMTELFF. In DNA, the CDR3 is TGTGCCTGGAGGGACCTCGGGACCCAGATGACGGAACTGTTTTTT.

The rearrangement uses TRBV28 and TRBJ2-3; D may match TRBD1 or TRBD2 (6 bases each). Germline lookup yields CDR1 MDHEN and CDR2 SYDVKM. The length of the CDR3 is 15 residues. V lost 6 bases, J lost 1 base, and 14 bases lay in between. In nucleotides, the CDR3 is TGTGCCAGCAGGGGGGGCGGAGCGGGCACAGATACGCAGTATTTT. It translates to CASRGGGAGTDTQYF.

Remarks on this clone: The sample holds other DNA sequences that translate to the same CDR3. This chain links TRBV7-9 with TRBJ1-1; no clear D. The germline V gene has CDR1 SEHNR and CDR2 FQNEAQ (reference sequence). The CDR3 covers 13 residues. V lost 1 base to trimming and J lost 5 bases, with 8 bases between them. Here the CDR3 DNA reads TGTGCCAGCAGCTTAGAAGGTGGTACTGAAGCTTTCTTT. It is translated as CASSLEGGTEAFF.

The chain has TRBV6-1 and TRBJ2-1; TRBD2 matches 7 bases. V lost 2 bases and J lost 8; bases outside the gene matches: 9. Looked up from germline, CDR1 is MNHNS and CDR2 is SASEGT. The CDR3 is 15 residues long. The CDR3 DNA follows: TGTGCCAGCAGTGAAATCCCCCAGGGAGGGGATGAGCAGTTCTTC. The encoded protein is CASSEIPQGGDEQFF.

CDR3 sequence reads: CAIKGQGYEQYF. The CDR3 DNA reads TGTGCCATCAAGGGACAGGGTTACGAGCAGTACTTC. The V call is TRBV10-3, the J call TRBJ2-7; 9 nucleotides align to TRBD1. Trimming cost V 7 bases and J 4 bases; bases outside gene matches: 2. CDR1 and CDR2 from the germline V gene are ENHRY and SYGVKD. This CDR3 has 12 residues.

The CDR3 DNA reads TGTGCCAGTTCCCTCCAAGCGGGGGGATACGAGCAGTTCTTC. Translation: CASSLQAGGYEQFF. V usage is TRBV19 and J usage is TRBJ2-1; 9 bases fit TRBD2. The germline CDR1 and CDR2 sequences are LNHDA and SQIVND (reference sequence). With 8 bases clipped from V and 10 bases from J, the junction kept 12 bases outside the gene matches. The CDR3 length is 14 residues.

This clone occurred a few times. The chain is built from TRBV7-9 and TRBJ2-1; the D gene is possibly TRBD2 (5 bases). Germline loops: CDR1 SEHNR, CDR2 FQNEAQ (reference sequence). The CDR3 contains 17 residues. V gave up 6 bases and J gave up 2 bases, with 20 bases separating them. The CDR3 DNA sequence: TGTGCCAGCAGTCCCGCAGCGGCGAGCCTTACCTACAATGAGCAGTTCTTC. Its protein is CASSPAAASLTYNEQFF.